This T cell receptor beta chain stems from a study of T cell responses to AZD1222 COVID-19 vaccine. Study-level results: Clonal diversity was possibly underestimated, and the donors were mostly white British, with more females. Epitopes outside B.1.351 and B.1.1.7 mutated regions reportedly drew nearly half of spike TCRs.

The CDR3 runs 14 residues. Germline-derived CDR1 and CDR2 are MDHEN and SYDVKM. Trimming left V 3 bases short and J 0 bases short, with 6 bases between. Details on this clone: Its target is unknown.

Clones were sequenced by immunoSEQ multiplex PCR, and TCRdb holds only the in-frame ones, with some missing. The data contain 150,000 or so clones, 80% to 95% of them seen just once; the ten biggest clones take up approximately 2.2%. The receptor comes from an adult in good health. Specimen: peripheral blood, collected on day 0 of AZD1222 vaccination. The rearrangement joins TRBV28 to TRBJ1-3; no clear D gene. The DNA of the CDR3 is TGTGCCAGCAGTTTTCCTAGCTCTGGAAACACCATATATTTT. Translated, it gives CASSFPSSGNTIYF.